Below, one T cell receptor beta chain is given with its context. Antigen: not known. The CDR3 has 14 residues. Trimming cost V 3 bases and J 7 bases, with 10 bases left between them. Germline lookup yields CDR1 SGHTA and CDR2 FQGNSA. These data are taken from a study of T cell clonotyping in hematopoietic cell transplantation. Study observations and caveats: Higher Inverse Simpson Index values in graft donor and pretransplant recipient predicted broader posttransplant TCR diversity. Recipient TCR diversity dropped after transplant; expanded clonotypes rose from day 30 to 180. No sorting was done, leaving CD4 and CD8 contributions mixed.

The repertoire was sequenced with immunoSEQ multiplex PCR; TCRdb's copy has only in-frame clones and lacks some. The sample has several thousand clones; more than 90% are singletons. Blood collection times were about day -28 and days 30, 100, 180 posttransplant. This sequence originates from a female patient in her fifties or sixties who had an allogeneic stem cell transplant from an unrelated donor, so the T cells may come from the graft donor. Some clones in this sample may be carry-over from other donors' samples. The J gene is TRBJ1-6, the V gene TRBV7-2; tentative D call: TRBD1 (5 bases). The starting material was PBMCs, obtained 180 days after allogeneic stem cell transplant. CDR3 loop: CASSLGVANSPLHF. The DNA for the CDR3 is TGTGCCAGCAGCTTGGGGGTGGCGAATTCACCCCTCCACTTT.